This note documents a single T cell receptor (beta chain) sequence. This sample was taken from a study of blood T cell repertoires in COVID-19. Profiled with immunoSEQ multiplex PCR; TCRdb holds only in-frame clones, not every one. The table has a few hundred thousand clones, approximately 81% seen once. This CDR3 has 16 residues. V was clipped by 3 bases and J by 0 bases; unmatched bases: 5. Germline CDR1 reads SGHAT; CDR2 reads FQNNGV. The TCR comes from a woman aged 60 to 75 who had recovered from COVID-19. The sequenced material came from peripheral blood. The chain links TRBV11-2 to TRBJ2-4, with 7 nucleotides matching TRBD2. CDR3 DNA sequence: TGTGCCAGCAGCTTGTGGGAGGGCCCAGCCAAAAACATTCAGTACTTC. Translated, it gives CASSLWEGPAKNIQYF. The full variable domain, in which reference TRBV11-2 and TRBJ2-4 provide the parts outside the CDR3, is EAGVAQSPRYKIIEKRQSVAFWCNPISGHATLYWYQQILGQGPKLLIQFQNNGVVDDSQLPKDRFSAERLKGVDSTLKIQPAKLEDSAVYLCASSLWEGPAKNIQYFGAGTRLSVL.